The next 28 T cell receptor beta chains were all read from a single sample in a study of blood T cell repertoires in COVID-19. Sequenced by immunoSEQ multiplex PCR; TCRdb stores in-frame clones only, minus some. This table has 500,000 or so clones, about 90% appearing once. The specimen was PBMCs or T cells enriched from blood (not recorded which). The source is a woman in her late teens or twenties who had recovered from COVID-19.

The chain recombines TRBV5-4 with TRBJ1-1; D uncertain. The CDR3 is 15 residues long. V lost 2 bases, J lost 4 bases, and 15 bases lay in between. The germline V gene encodes CDR1 SGHNT and CDR2 YYREEE (reference sequence). The chain's CDR3 is CASSLWRGIGTEAFF. Here the CDR3 DNA reads TGTGCCAGCAGCTTATGGAGAGGGATAGGCACTGAAGCTTTCTTT.

J is TRBJ1-3 and V is TRBV2; 7 nucleotides agree with TRBD1. J was trimmed by 0 bases and V by 3 bases; bases with no gene match: 8. CDR1 is SNHLY and CDR2 is FYNNEI in the germline V gene. The CDR3 is 17 amino acids. The CDR3 DNA is TGTGCCAGCAGTGATAACTGGGACAGCGGCTCTGGAAACACCATATATTTT. Its protein is CASSDNWDSGSGNTIYF.

The chain couples TRBV12-3 or TRBV12-4 to TRBJ1-1, with 11 bases fitting TRBD1. CDR3 size: 13 residues. V shed 6 bases, J shed 5 bases, and the junction held 2 bases outside the gene matches. CDR3 residues: CASSRDRGTEAFF. CDR3 nucleotides: TGTGCCAGCAGCCGGGACAGGGGGACTGAAGCTTTCTTT.

The chain combines TRBV30 with TRBJ1-1; 7 bases align to TRBD1. CDR1 is GTSNPN and CDR2 is SVGIG in the germline V gene (reference sequence). The length of the CDR3 is 16 residues. V gave up 4 bases and J gave up 1 base; unmatched junction bases: 12. The CDR3 reads CAWTRDRGDPNTEAFF. CDR3 in DNA: TGTGCCTGGACCCGGGACAGAGGGGATCCGAACACTGAAGCTTTCTTT.

The rearrangement links TRBV5-1 to TRBJ2-5, with D possibly TRBD1 on 6 matching bases. The germline CDR1 and CDR2 sequences are SGHRS and YFSETQ. The CDR3 runs 13 residues. The V gene lost 6 bases and the J gene lost 5 bases, with 14 bases spanning the gap. CDR3 sequence reads: CASILGGFETQYF. The CDR3 region has the DNA TGCGCCAGCATCCTAGGGGGTTTTGAGACCCAGTACTTC.

This clone has more than one count but fewer than ten. The rearrangement links TRBV29-1 to TRBJ1-1, with D possibly being TRBD1 (5 bases). The CDR3 has 14 residues. V gave up 0 bases and J gave up 3 bases, with 11 bases separating them. Germline V gives CDR1 SQVTM, CDR2 ANQGSEA. The CDR3 coding sequence is TGCAGCGTTGAAGAAGCAGGGCTCTACACTGAAGCTTTCTTT. It encodes CSVEEAGLYTEAFF.

J is TRBJ1-2 and V is TRBV7-9; D gene ambiguous. Per germline, CDR1 SEHNR and CDR2 FQNEAQ (reference sequence). The CDR3 has 16 amino acids. V was trimmed by 4 bases and J by 2 bases, leaving 17 bases between them. The CDR3 bases are TGTGCCAGCAGCTCCACTCCCCTATACCTCAACTATGGCTACACCTTC. Its translation is CASSSTPLYLNYGYTF.

The chain employs TRBV7-2 and TRBJ2-3, with D perhaps TRBD2 (6 bases). V gave up 3 bases and J gave up 5 bases, with 9 bases separating them. Germline CDR1 and CDR2: SGHTA and FQGNSA. The CDR3 consists of 13 residues. Here the CDR3 reads CASSFLGGDTQYF. CDR3 nucleotide sequence: TGTGCCAGCAGCTTCCTCGGGGGAGATACGCAGTATTTT.

The rearrangement uses TRBV7-9 and TRBJ1-6; D gene unclear. CDR1 is SEHNR, CDR2 FQNEAQ, per germline (reference sequence). V was trimmed by 0 bases and J by 8 bases, leaving 14 bases between them. The CDR3 length is 16 residues. The CDR3 loop is CASSLAAGQEDSPLHF. CDR3 coding DNA: TGTGCCAGCAGCTTAGCAGCCGGCCAGGAGGATTCACCCCTCCACTTT.

The chain links TRBV10-3 to TRBJ1-4, with unresolved D. CDR1 is ENHRY, CDR2 SYGVKD, per germline. V dropped 7 bases and J dropped 7 bases, with 13 bases sitting between them. The CDR3 is made up of 13 amino acids. CDR3 amino acids: CAITRLLGEKLFF. CDR3 sequence (DNA): TGTGCCATCACGCGGCTTTTGGGTGAAAAACTGTTTTTT.

The chain has TRBV18 and TRBJ1-3; 7 positions match TRBD1. The CDR3 spans 16 residues. V trimming: 6 bases; J trimming: 1 base; junction bases outside the gene matches: 9. Looked up from germline, CDR1 is KGHSH and CDR2 is LQKENI. CDR3 protein: CASSLQRQGSGNTIYF. The CDR3 region has the DNA TGTGCCAGCTCCCTCCAACGACAGGGTTCTGGAAACACCATATATTTT.

The chain has TRBV5-1 and TRBJ1-2; 8 positions match TRBD1. This CDR3 is 13 amino acids long. V was pared by 1 base and J by 12 bases, with 8 bases of the junction left unmatched. Germline-derived CDR1 and CDR2 are SGHRS and YFSETQ. The CDR3 sequence is CASSLNRGGINTF. CDR3 bases: TGCGCCAGCAGCTTGAACAGGGGGGGCATCAACACCTTC.

The rearrangement links TRBV19 to TRBJ1-5, with 7 bases aligning to TRBD1. The junction had 3 bases not matched to a gene; V was cut back by 3 bases and J by 4 bases. Looked up from germline, CDR1 is LNHDA and CDR2 is SQIVND (reference sequence). CDR3 length: 14 amino acids. Written as DNA, the CDR3 is TGTGCCAGTAGTATCGGGACAGTGAATCAGCCCCAGCATTTT. Translation: CASSIGTVNQPQHF. Complete variable domain (other parts from reference TRBV19 and TRBJ1-5): DGGITQSPKYLFRKEGQNVTLSCEQNLNHDAMYWYRQDPGQGLRLIYYSQIVNDFQKGDIAEGYSVSREKKESFPLTVTSAQKNPTAFYLCASSIGTVNQPQHFGDGTRLSIL.

The CDR3 here is CASSTPGVAETQYF. In nucleotides, the CDR3 is TGTGCCAGCAGTACGCCGGGGGTAGCGGAGACCCAGTACTTC. The V call is TRBV6-6, the J call TRBJ2-5; perhaps TRBD2 as D (6 bases). With 5 bases removed from V and 5 bases from J, the gap between germline ends came to 15 bases. The CDR3 is 14 residues long. Germline V gives CDR1 MNHNY, CDR2 SVGAGI (reference sequence).

The chain couples TRBV7-8 to TRBJ1-5; unclear D gene. Germline V gene lookup returns CDR1 SGHVS and CDR2 FQNEAQ. There are 12 residues in the CDR3. V was cut by 1 base and J by 5 bases, with 3 bases left in between. This CDR3 is CASSLVDQPQHF. The CDR3 DNA reads as TGTGCCAGCAGCTTAGTAGATCAGCCCCAGCATTTT.

The rearrangement joins TRBV5-6 to TRBJ1-5; D might be TRBD1 (6 bases). Looked up from germline, CDR1 is SGHDT and CDR2 is YYEEEE. The CDR3 is 16 residues long. V gave up 4 bases and J gave up 6 bases, with 20 bases separating them. The CDR3: CASSRADRTRGQPQHF. For the CDR3, the DNA is TGTGCCAGCAGCCGAGCAGACAGGACGAGAGGTCAGCCCCAGCATTTT.

The chain joins TRBV6-5 to TRBJ2-3; 9 bases are shared with TRBD1. This CDR3 is built from 15 residues. The V gene's germline CDR1 is MNHEY and CDR2 SVGAGI. Trimming took 9 bases from V and 1 from J; bases not matched to a gene: 8. CDR3 DNA sequence: TGTGCCAGTACGAGGAGGACAGGGGGCACAGATACGCAGTATTTT. Amino acids: CASTRRTGGTDTQYF.

The chain joins TRBV30 to TRBJ2-7; 8 bases are shared with TRBD1. This CDR3 has 21 amino acids. Germline assignment: CDR1 GTSNPN and CDR2 SVGIG (reference sequence). V trimming: 0 bases; J trimming: 6 bases; junction bases outside the gene matches: 28. CDR3 DNA: TGTGCCTGGAGTGTACATGGGGCCGACAGGGGAAGGGGCGACCCTCCCTCCGAGCAGTACTTC. Amino acids: CAWSVHGADRGRGDPPSEQYF.

The rearrangement joins TRBV14 to TRBJ1-2, with 9 bases that match TRBD1. The V and J ends lost 5 bases and 4 bases, in that order; junction bases with no gene match: 11. CDR3 length: 16 amino acids. The germline gives CDR1 SGHDN, CDR2 FVKESK. CDR3 amino acids: CASSLQRDRDIYGYTF. In nucleotides, the CDR3 is TGTGCCAGCAGCTTACAGCGGGACAGGGATATCTATGGCTACACCTTC.

The rearrangement uses TRBV19 and TRBJ1-2, with TRBD1 matching 8 bases. CDR1 is LNHDA and CDR2 is SQIVND in the germline V gene (reference sequence). V was pared by 1 base and J by 4 bases, with 5 bases of the junction left unmatched. CDR3 length equals 15 residues. As DNA, the CDR3 is TGTGCCAGTAGTATAGGGACAGGGCCCTTCTATGGCTACACCTTC. It specifies CASSIGTGPFYGYTF.

The chain is built from TRBV18 and TRBJ1-1, with D tentatively TRBD1 (6 bases). Trimming pared 3 bases from V and 4 bases from J, leaving 18 bases between. CDR3 length: 16 amino acids. CDR1 and CDR2 from the germline V gene are KGHSH and LQKENI. The CDR3 DNA sequence: TGTGCCAGCTCACCCCTACAGGGAAACTCGATCACTGAAGCTTTCTTT. It codes for CASSPLQGNSITEAFF.

This chain uses TRBV3-1 (or the pseudogene TRBV3-2) with TRBJ1-1; unclear D gene. The CDR3 is made up of 14 amino acids. In germline, CDR1 is LGHDT, CDR2 YNNKEL (reference sequence). The ends were cut back, 8 bases at V and 1 base at J, with 14 bases in the middle. In DNA, the CDR3 is TGTGCCAGCGCACAGACGGTGGGGAACACTGAAGCTTTCTTT. Encoded protein: CASAQTVGNTEAFF.

The rearrangement uses TRBV29-1 and TRBJ1-4; 11 nucleotides line up with TRBD1. CDR1 SQVTM and CDR2 ANQGSEA come from the germline V gene. The J segment lost 5 bases and the V segment lost 7 bases, leaving 9 bases of the junction unmatched. There are 15 residues in the CDR3. CDR3 sequence: CSAGQGAWGNEKLFF. The CDR3 coding sequence is TGCAGCGCTGGACAGGGGGCGTGGGGGAATGAAAAACTGTTTTTT.

This clone came up once. The rearrangement links TRBV6-5 to TRBJ1-1; the match to TRBD1 covers 8 bases. The CDR3 has 15 amino acids. Germline loops: CDR1 MNHEY, CDR2 SVGAGI. V shed 0 bases and J 5 bases; nucleotides not matched to a gene: 5. The CDR3 bases are TGTGCCAGCAGTTACTCCAGGGGGCTGCGGACTGAAGCTTTCTTT. Amino acid sequence: CASSYSRGLRTEAFF.

CDR3 sequence reads: CASRNRAWEQFF. The CDR3 bases are TGTGCCAGCAGAAACAGGGCTTGGGAGCAGTTCTTC. The chain uses TRBV6-5 and TRBJ2-1; D is possibly TRBD1 (6 bases). The CDR3 is 12 amino acids. Trimming stripped 6 bases from V and 10 bases from J, with 13 bases between. Germline V gene sequence: CDR1 MNHEY, CDR2 SVGAGI.

The V and J genes are TRBV2 and TRBJ1-6; TRBD1 is a possible D gene (5 bases). V lost 3 bases to trimming and J lost 5 bases, with 8 bases between them. CDR1 and CDR2 from the germline V gene are SNHLY and FYNNEI. The CDR3 loop spans 14 amino acids. DNA for the CDR3: TGTGCCAGCAGTGATCCGGGGGATAATTCACCCCTCCACTTT. Translating it yields CASSDPGDNSPLHF.

The V and J genes are TRBV6-5 and TRBJ2-5; D might be TRBD1 (6 bases). In germline, CDR1 is MNHEY, CDR2 SVGAGI. Trimming removed 5 bases from V and 7 bases from J, with 11 bases in between. CDR3 length: 12 residues. Here the CDR3 DNA reads TGTGCCAGCAGTACAGGGAGCGGGACCCAGTACTTC. This encodes CASSTGSGTQYF.

CDR3 sequence reads: CASSQSEQSLYGYTF. The CDR3 DNA reads TGTGCCAGTAGTCAATCGGAGCAGTCCCTCTATGGCTACACCTTC. The rearrangement joins TRBV19 to TRBJ1-2; D not certain. This CDR3 region has 15 residues. The V gene's germline CDR1 is LNHDA and CDR2 SQIVND (reference sequence). Trimming took off 5 bases at V and 4 bases at J, with 17 bases between the two ends.